The subject of this entry is one T cell receptor beta chain. Its antigen is undetermined. The germline V gene has CDR1 LNHDA and CDR2 SQIVND (reference sequence). CDR3 length: 14 amino acids. V was pared by 2 bases and J by 9 bases, with 14 bases between. Sequencing used immunoSEQ multiplex PCR; TCRdb keeps in-frame clones, though not all of them. The sample holds approximately 500,000 clones, around nine tenths seen once. This sample is drawn from a study of Ad26.COV2.S vaccination and SARS-CoV-2 variants. The overall study: Once or twice, 56 days apart, Ad26.COV2.S was delivered intramuscularly.

Regarding treatment: 15 to 20 received Ad26.COV2.S at low or high dose, single or two shots; about five received placebo; per-sample allocation not given. After the first vaccine or placebo injection, samples were drawn on day 63. Overall study findings and caveats: Greater spike-specific TCR breadth was seen in vaccine recipients than in placebo recipients.

The TCR sequence derives from a person aged 18-65 years who received the Ad26.COV2.S COVID-19 vaccine or a placebo. The chain carries TRBV19 and TRBJ2-1; no definite D call. The material sequenced was peripheral blood, taken in a trial of Ad26.COV2.S vaccine versus placebo. In DNA, the CDR3 is TGTGCCAGTAGTATAAAGGCCCTGGGCTCTGAGCAGTTCTTC. It is translated as CASSIKALGSEQFF.